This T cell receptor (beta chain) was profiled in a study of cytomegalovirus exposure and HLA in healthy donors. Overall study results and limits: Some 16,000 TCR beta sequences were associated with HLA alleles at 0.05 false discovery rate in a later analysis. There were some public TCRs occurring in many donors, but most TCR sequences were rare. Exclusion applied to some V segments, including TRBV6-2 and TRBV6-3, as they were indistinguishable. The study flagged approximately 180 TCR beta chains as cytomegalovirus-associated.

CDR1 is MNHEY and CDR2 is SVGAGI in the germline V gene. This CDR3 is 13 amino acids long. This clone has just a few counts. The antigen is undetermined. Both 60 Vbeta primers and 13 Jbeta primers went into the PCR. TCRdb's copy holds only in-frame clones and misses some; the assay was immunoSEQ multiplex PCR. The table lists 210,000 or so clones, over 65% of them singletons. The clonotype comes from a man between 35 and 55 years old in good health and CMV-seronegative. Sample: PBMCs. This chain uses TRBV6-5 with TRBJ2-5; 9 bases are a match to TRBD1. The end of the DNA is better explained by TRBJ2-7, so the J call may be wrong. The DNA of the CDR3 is TGTGCCAGCAGTTCCGGGACAGGGAACGAGCAGTACTTC. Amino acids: CASSSGTGNEQYF.